Presented here are 8 T cell receptor beta chains from one specimen sequenced in a study of circulating and synovial CD4+ cells in juvenile arthritis. This table comes from immunoSEQ multiplex PCR, and its TCRdb copy is limited to in-frame clones, with some not included. The sample has some 15,000 clones, under 95% seen once; the top ten hold around 0.78%. The source material was CD4+ T cells from blood. These receptors originate from a human donor with juvenile idiopathic arthritis.

The genes are TRBV12-5 and TRBJ2-7, with unresolved D. The CDR3 loop spans 14 amino acids. CDR1 and CDR2 (germline): LGHNT, FRNRAP. V was pared by 7 bases and J by 4 bases, with 17 bases between. The CDR3 nucleotides are TGTGCTAGTGCTCCCCCTACGTTATGGTACGAGCAGTACTTC. Residues: CASAPPTLWYEQYF.

The chain carries TRBV9 and TRBJ2-3; possibly TRBD2 for D (5 bases). V was shortened by 5 bases and J by 1 base, with 14 bases between the two germline ends. CDR3 size: 15 residues. Germline V lookup: CDR1 SGDLS, CDR2 YYNGEE. The CDR3, as DNA: TGTGCCAGCAGTCCTCCGGGGTATCGCACAGATACGCAGTATTTT. Encoded protein: CASSPPGYRTDTQYF.

This clone occurred a few times. The V gene is TRBV29-1, the J gene TRBJ2-1, with a possible D match to TRBD2 (6 bases). V lost 7 bases and J 9 bases, leaving 25 bases between the germline ends. CDR3 length: 15 amino acids. Germline-derived CDR1 and CDR2 are SQVTM and ANQGSEA. For the CDR3, the DNA is TGCAGCGCCCCCGGGGGTAGTGTTTATGAGGGTGAGCAGTTCTTC. Amino acid sequence: CSAPGGSVYEGEQFF.

The V and J genes are TRBV18 and TRBJ1-2, with 8 bases aligning to TRBD1. This CDR3 contains 13 residues. The trim removed 7 bases at V and 4 bases at J, leaving 5 bases unmatched. Germline loops: CDR1 KGHSH, CDR2 LQKENI. The CDR3 coding sequence is TGTGCCAGCTGCCCAGACAGGGGCTATGGCTACACCTTC. Its protein is CASCPDRGYGYTF.

The chain combines TRBV6-6 with TRBJ2-1; D remains ambiguous. The CDR3 length is 15 residues. Trimming took off 6 bases at V and 5 bases at J, with 17 bases between the two ends. Germline lookup yields CDR1 MNHNY and CDR2 SVGAGI (reference sequence). The CDR3, as DNA: TGTGCCAGCAGAACTAATACCCGGATTGACAATGAGCAGTTCTTC. Translating gives CASRTNTRIDNEQFF.

The chain has TRBV19 and TRBJ2-3, with TRBD1 matching 10 bases. The germline gives CDR1 LNHDA, CDR2 SQIVND (reference sequence). The CDR3 is 12 amino acids. Trimming took 6 bases from V and 11 from J; bases not matched to a gene: 5. The CDR3: CASRGQGLMQYF. The CDR3 bases are TGTGCCAGTAGGGGACAGGGGTTAATGCAGTATTTT.

This clone occurred a few times. The chain combines TRBV9 with TRBJ2-1; 13 nucleotides align to TRBD2. With V trimmed by 0 bases and J by 10 bases, 13 bases remained unmatched. Germline CDR1 is SGDLS and CDR2 is YYNGEE. The CDR3 runs to 18 residues. The DNA of the CDR3 is TGTGCCAGCAGCGTAGCAACTAGCGGGGGGGCCATAGTATCGGAGCAGTTCTTC. It yields the protein CASSVATSGGAIVSEQFF.

The gene calls are TRBV11-3 and TRBJ2-2, with TRBD2 matching 11 bases. V shed 5 bases and J 7 bases; nucleotides not matched to a gene: 12. Germline V gene sequence: CDR1 SGHNT, CDR2 YENEEA. This CDR3 contains 17 residues. The CDR3 DNA is TGTGCCAGCAGCGATCCCGGGACTAGCGGCATAGGCGGGGAGCTGTTTTTT. It is translated as CASSDPGTSGIGGELFF.